One sample yielded the 16 T cell receptor beta chains listed below, sequenced in a study of CD8 T cells in Susac syndrome. Random-hexamer reverse transcription was applied to roughly 0.5 to 1 ug RNA. TCRdb reprocessed the immunoSEQ multiplex PCR reads via MiXCR and lists one record per CDR3 protein. This sample has 100,000 or so distinct CDR3 sequences, with 95% found just once. The sequenced sample was CD8+ T cells from PBMCs. These receptors all come from a human donor with Susac syndrome.

The chain joins TRBV20-1 to TRBJ2-5, with no clear D. Germline V gene sequence: CDR1 DFQATT, CDR2 SNEGSKA (reference sequence). The CDR3 runs 13 residues. V was cut by 3 bases and J by 5 bases, with 13 bases left in between. The CDR3 sequence is CSASRTVWETQYF. The CDR3 bases are TGCAGTGCTAGCCGGACGGTTTGGGAGACCCAGTACTTC.

The chain combines TRBV3-1 with TRBJ2-2; 11 nucleotides match TRBD2. CDR3 length: 15 amino acids. CDR1 is LGHDT and CDR2 is YNNKEL in the germline V gene (reference sequence). Trimming cost V 4 bases and J 4 bases; bases outside gene matches: 2. The CDR3: CASSRTSGLTGELFF. The CDR3 DNA sequence: TGTGCCAGCAGCCGGACTAGCGGGCTCACCGGGGAGCTGTTTTTT.

This rearrangement joins TRBV9 to TRBJ1-6; D is unclear. The CDR3 length is 14 residues. Germline V gives CDR1 SGDLS, CDR2 YYNGEE. Trimming stripped 3 bases from V and 5 bases from J, with 9 bases between. CDR3 sequence: CASSDGENNSPLHF. The CDR3 nucleotides are TGTGCCAGCAGCGATGGGGAAAATAATTCACCCCTCCACTTT. The entire variable domain, with the rest obtained from reference TRBV9 and TRBJ1-6, is as follows: DSGVTQTPKHLITATGQRVTLRCSPRSGDLSVYWYQQSLDQGLQFLIQYYNGEERAKGNILERFSAQQFPDLHSELNLSSLELGDSALYFCASSDGENNSPLHFGNGTRLTVT.

The chain uses TRBV7-2 and TRBJ2-1; D may be TRBD2 (6 bases). The CDR3 covers 12 residues. From germline, CDR1 is SGHTA and CDR2 FQGNSA. V dropped 6 bases and J dropped 11 bases, with 14 bases sitting between them. CDR3 sequence: CASSLAGTQQFF. The CDR3 region has the DNA TGTGCCAGCAGTTTGGCCGGGACTCAGCAGTTCTTC.

The gene calls are TRBV20-1 and TRBJ2-6, with 8 bases matching TRBD2. The CDR3 contains 15 residues. The V gene's germline CDR1 is DFQATT and CDR2 SNEGSKA (reference sequence). With 4 bases clipped from V and 0 bases from J, the junction kept 2 bases outside the gene matches. This CDR3 reads CSAIAGSSGANVLTF. In DNA, the CDR3 is TGCAGTGCTATAGCGGGGAGCTCTGGGGCCAACGTCCTGACTTTC.

The table lists this clonotype with a count of one. The chain links TRBV7-9 to TRBJ1-2, with D possibly TRBD1 on 5 matching bases. Germline V gene data show CDR1 as SEHNR and CDR2 as FQNEAQ (reference sequence). This CDR3 is 14 amino acids long. The V gene lost 5 bases and the J gene lost 4 bases, with 14 bases spanning the gap. CDR3 loop: CASSPGDVRYGYTF. CDR3 DNA: TGTGCCAGCAGCCCCGGGGACGTTCGCTATGGCTACACCTTC.

This clonotype has just one count. V is TRBV7-9 and J is TRBJ2-1; TRBD1 agrees at 7 bases. The CDR3 consists of 12 residues. CDR1 and CDR2 (germline): SEHNR, FQNEAQ (reference sequence). J lost 9 bases, V lost 8 bases, and 7 bases had no gene match. The DNA of the CDR3 is TGTGCCAGCGGGACAGCGGCCGGTGAGCAGTTCTTC. Translation: CASGTAAGEQFF. The entire variable domain, with the rest obtained from reference TRBV7-9 and TRBJ2-1, is as follows: DTGVSQNPRHKITKRGQNVTFRCDPISEHNRLYWYRQTLGQGPEFLTYFQNEAQLEKSRLLSDRFSAERPKGSFSTLEIQRTEQGDSAMYLCASGTAAGEQFFGPGTRLTVL.

This rearrangement joins TRBV25-1 to TRBJ2-7, with D perhaps matching TRBD1 (6 bases). The CDR3 extends over 14 amino acids. The V and J ends lost 1 base and 2 bases respectively, with 9 bases between them. Germline V gene lookup returns CDR1 MGHDK and CDR2 SYGVNS. The CDR3 region is CASSEWDKTYEQYF. The CDR3 coding sequence is TGTGCCAGCAGTGAATGGGACAAGACCTACGAGCAGTACTTC.

V usage is TRBV6-5 and J usage is TRBJ1-2; weak D call: TRBD1 (5 bases). Germline values: CDR1 MNHEY, CDR2 SVGAGI. The CDR3 consists of 12 residues. The ends were cut back, 2 bases at V and 7 bases at J, with 8 bases in the middle. This CDR3 reads CASSYSGGGYTF. CDR3 coding DNA: TGTGCCAGCAGTTACAGTGGGGGTGGCTACACCTTC.

The V call is TRBV29-1, the J call TRBJ2-5, with 7 bases matching TRBD1. V was clipped by 4 bases and J by 1 base; unmatched bases: 6. CDR1 is SQVTM and CDR2 is ANQGSEA in the germline V gene. This CDR3 contains 14 residues. In DNA, the CDR3 is TGCAGCGTTGGAGGGGGCGAAACCCAAGAGACCCAGTACTTC. Amino acid sequence: CSVGGGETQETQYF.

The chain links TRBV11-2 to TRBJ2-1; D remains ambiguous. The CDR3 is made up of 15 amino acids. CDR1 is SGHAT and CDR2 is FQNNGV in the germline V gene. V lost 4 bases to trimming and J lost 0 bases, with 10 bases between them. The CDR3 sequence: CASSYGPGSYNEQFF. In DNA, the CDR3 is TGTGCCAGCAGCTACGGACCGGGCTCCTACAATGAGCAGTTCTTC.

The chain carries TRBV6-4 and TRBJ2-1; perhaps TRBD1 as D (5 bases). The CDR3 sequence is 15 residues long. Per the germline V gene, CDR1 is MRHNA and CDR2 is SNTAGT. The V end was cut by 3 bases, the J end by 3 bases, with 12 bases between. The CDR3 reads CASSDLGADYNEQFF. The CDR3 bases are TGTGCCAGCAGTGATCTAGGGGCAGACTACAATGAGCAGTTCTTC.

V usage is TRBV20-1 and J usage is TRBJ2-1; maybe TRBD2 (6 bases). Germline-derived CDR1 and CDR2 are DFQATT and SNEGSKA (reference sequence). Between the trimmed V and J ends, which lost 3 bases and 8 bases, there was a span of 11 bases. CDR3 length: 12 amino acids. Here the CDR3 DNA reads TGCAGTGCTAGGGAATGGAGGGATGAGCAGTTCTTC. This encodes CSAREWRDEQFF.

The V gene is TRBV19, the J gene TRBJ1-5; D uncertain. CDR3 size: 15 residues. Germline V gene data show CDR1 as LNHDA and CDR2 as SQIVND (reference sequence). V was pared by 5 bases and J by 3 bases, with 14 bases between. CDR3 amino acids: CASSPGSGNNQPQHF. For the CDR3, the DNA is TGTGCCAGTAGTCCCGGTTCGGGAAACAATCAGCCCCAGCATTTT. Full variable domain (outside the CDR3, taken from reference TRBV19 and TRBJ1-5): DGGITQSPKYLFRKEGQNVTLSCEQNLNHDAMYWYRQDPGQGLRLIYYSQIVNDFQKGDIAEGYSVSREKKESFPLTVTSAQKNPTAFYLCASSPGSGNNQPQHFGDGTRLSIL.

The V call is TRBV5-1, the J call TRBJ1-2, with TRBD1 matching 7 bases. Trimming took 2 bases from V and 11 from J; bases not matched to a gene: 6. CDR1 is SGHRS, CDR2 YFSETQ, per germline. This CDR3 is built from 12 residues. Written as DNA, the CDR3 is TGCGCCAGCAGCTTACGGGACAGAGAATACACCTTC. Residues: CASSLRDREYTF.

The chain employs TRBV3-1 and TRBJ2-7; D is possibly TRBD1 (5 bases). Germline CDR1 LGHDT, CDR2 YNNKEL (reference sequence). Trimming took off 1 base at V and 2 bases at J, with 12 bases between the two ends. The CDR3 is 15 amino acids. CDR3 in amino acids: CASSQVTGRAYEQYF. As DNA, the CDR3 is TGTGCCAGCAGCCAAGTAACAGGACGAGCCTACGAGCAGTACTTC.